This is a list of T cell receptor beta chains from one sample in a study of blood T cells in healthy people across ages. TCRdb ran MiXCR on the 5' RACE reads and lists one entry per CDR3 protein. The table includes 800,000 to 950,000 distinct CDR3 sequences, almost 30% detected once. This sample also belongs to another study, concerning T cells of mothers and their children.

Sequencing was performed on blood. These receptors were collected from a middle-aged woman in good health. CDR3s include the opening cysteine and the closing phenylalanine or tryptophan. Each record gives: CDR3 DNA, CDR3 protein, D gene, clone size, J gene, V gene. A D gene is named only where the DNA matches it firmly. Clone size is shown for a subset of rows, as once, few, many or a class of expanded clone.

TGCAGCGTCAGACTAGCGGGAGCCAATGAGCAGTTCTTC	CSVRLAGANEQFF	TRBD2	NA	TRBJ2-1	TRBV29-1
TGTGCCAGCAACCGCAGGGGGGATCAGCCCCAGCATTTT	CASNRRGDQPQHF	TRBD1	NA	TRBJ1-5	TRBV7-2
TGTGCCAGCAGCTTACCCACAGGGGGAGACCCCTCCAATGAGCAGTTCTTC	CASSLPTGGDPSNEQFF	TRBD1	once	TRBJ2-1	TRBV7-8
TGTGCCAGCAGTTTAGGGACAGTGAATGCAGATACGCAGTATTTT	CASSLGTVNADTQYF	NA	NA	TRBJ2-3	TRBV12-3/TRBV12-4
TGTGCCAGCTCATCGCTAGATACAGATACGCAGTATTTT	CASSSLDTDTQYF	NA	NA	TRBJ2-3	TRBV18
TGTGCCACCAGTGAGTCGACCTCCTACGAGCAGTTCTTC	CATSESTSYEQFF	NA	few	TRBJ2-1	TRBV24-1
TGTGCCAGCAGTTTATTCCCCAGTGAAAAGGTACCCCCTGAAGCTTTCTTT	CASSLFPSEKVPPEAFF	NA	NA	TRBJ1-1	TRBV27
TGTGCCAGCAGTAAACCCCGGACAGGTACCTGCGAGCAGTACTTC	CASSKPRTGTCEQYF	TRBD1	NA	TRBJ2-7	TRBV6-2/TRBV6-3
TGCAGCGTTGAAGATCCAGATTGGGACAGCAAAAGCTATGGCTACACCTTC	CSVEDPDWDSKSYGYTF	TRBD1	few	TRBJ1-2	TRBV29-1
TGTGCCAGCACCCAGGGGGAAATTACGCAGTATTTT	CASTQGEITQYF	TRBD1	few	TRBJ2-3	TRBV12-3/TRBV12-4
TGCGCCAGCAGCCAAGACTCCTCACCGAGAGGGTCCTACGAGCAGTACTTC	CASSQDSSPRGSYEQYF	NA	NA	TRBJ2-7	TRBV4-3
TGTGCCTCCCGGGGGACAGGGGGTTACGAGCAGTACTTC	CASRGTGGYEQYF	TRBD1	many	TRBJ2-7	TRBV10-3
TGTGCCAGCAGCCAAGATATAGGGGTTGGTCAGCCCCAGCATTTT	CASSQDIGVGQPQHF	NA	few	TRBJ1-5	TRBV3-1
TGCAGTGCTAAGACTAGCGTCCCAGATACGCAGTATTTT	CSAKTSVPDTQYF	TRBD2	NA	TRBJ2-3	TRBV20-1
TGTGCCAGCAGTTACACTGGGACTAGCGGGGGGACCACAGATACGCAGTATTTT	CASSYTGTSGGTTDTQYF	TRBD2	few	TRBJ2-3	TRBV6-5
TGCAGTGCTAGAGTGCGGGGGGCCCCCAATGAGCAGTTCTTC	CSARVRGAPNEQFF	TRBD2	NA	TRBJ2-1	TRBV20-1